These 7 T cell receptor beta chains share one sample of origin, sequenced in a study of Ad26.COV2.S vaccination and SARS-CoV-2 variants. The method was immunoSEQ multiplex PCR; TCRdb's version includes in-frame clones alone and lacks a portion of them. Of more than 300,000 clones detected, just under 85% appear once; the ten largest clones hold 2% to 2.5%. The treatment was: around 19 received Ad26.COV2.S at low or high dose, single or two shots; 5 received placebo; per-sample allocation not given. Day 63 after the first injection of vaccine or placebo was the sampling time. Sequenced material: peripheral blood, taken in a trial of Ad26.COV2.S vaccine versus placebo. These receptors were taken from a person between 18 and 65 years old who received the Ad26.COV2.S COVID-19 vaccine or a placebo.

V and J are TRBV7-9 and TRBJ2-1; tentative D call: TRBD2 (6 bases). V was trimmed by 3 bases and J by 5 bases, leaving 11 bases between them. This CDR3 has 14 amino acids. CDR1 and CDR2 from the germline V gene are SEHNR and FQNEAQ (reference sequence). The DNA for the CDR3 is TGTGCCAGCAGCTTGTCCGGGGGAAACAATGAGCAGTTCTTC. Its translation is CASSLSGGNNEQFF.

The chain has TRBV15 and TRBJ2-3, with D possibly TRBD2 on 5 matching bases. This CDR3 comprises 15 residues. Per the germline V gene, CDR1 is LNHNV and CDR2 is YYDKDF (reference sequence). V lost 3 bases and J 9 bases, leaving 19 bases between the germline ends. The CDR3 coding sequence is TGTGCCACCAGCAGGGTCCCGGGAACGGACCAGACGCAGTATTTT. Protein product: CATSRVPGTDQTQYF.

Only one count was recorded for this clone. This chain links TRBV5-1 with TRBJ2-7; 10 bases are shared with TRBD1. V dropped 4 bases and J dropped 3; count of bases not matched to a gene: 7. Germline V gene sequence: CDR1 SGHRS, CDR2 YFSETQ. The CDR3 runs 15 residues. CDR3: CASSIGQGVIYEQYF. In nucleotides, the CDR3 is TGCGCCAGCAGCATCGGACAGGGGGTTATCTACGAGCAGTACTTC.

The rearrangement uses TRBV4-2 and TRBJ2-1; D is undetermined. Looked up from germline, CDR1 is LGHNA and CDR2 is YNFKEQ. This CDR3 has 14 amino acids. V was trimmed by 0 bases and J by 3 bases, leaving 6 bases between them. CDR3 nucleotide sequence: TGTGCCAGCAGCCAAGAGCACAACTACAATGAGCAGTTCTTC. Its protein product is CASSQEHNYNEQFF.

The V call is TRBV5-1, the J call TRBJ1-1, with D uncertain. This CDR3 region has 17 residues. Germline CDR1 is SGHRS and CDR2 is YFSETQ. The ends were cut back, 5 bases at V and 0 bases at J, with 20 bases in the middle. CDR3 in DNA: TGCGCCAGCAGGTGGGTGGCGCAGCGAGCCATGAACACTGAAGCTTTCTTT. It yields the protein CASRWVAQRAMNTEAFF.

This clone showed up just once. The chain links TRBV12-5 to TRBJ1-5, with D possibly matching TRBD1 (6 bases). The CDR3 extends over 14 amino acids. The germline gives CDR1 LGHNT, CDR2 FRNRAP. Trimming took 2 bases from V and 9 from J, leaving 14 bases between them. The CDR3 DNA is TGTGCTAGTGGTTTGTGGGGGGGGCAGGCGCCCCAGCATTTT. Residues: CASGLWGGQAPQHF.

V usage is TRBV10-3 and J usage is TRBJ1-1; 8 nucleotides line up with TRBD1. J gave up 6 bases and V 5 bases, and 11 bases lay outside the gene matches. Per the germline V gene, CDR1 is ENHRY and CDR2 is SYGVKD. The CDR3 sequence is 15 residues long. The CDR3 DNA reads TGTGCCATCAGTAAGAACCCGACAGGGGAAGCTGAAGCTTTCTTT. Protein sequence: CAISKNPTGEAEAFF.